The 19 T cell receptor beta chains reported below all come from one sample, sequenced in a study of PD-L1 blockade in urothelial cancer. TCRdb's copy holds only in-frame clones and misses some; the assay was immunoSEQ multiplex PCR. The sample lists tens of thousands of clones, more than 75% seen once, with under 15% in the top ten. Time point noted: pretreatment peripheral blood. Here the sequenced sample was PBMCs, taken around atezolizumab (anti-PD-L1) treatment. Receptors originate from a man in his sixties with urothelial cancer.

The J gene is TRBJ2-3, the V gene TRBV19; 7 positions agree with TRBD1. This CDR3 is built from 18 residues. J lost 0 bases, V lost 5 bases, and 14 bases had no gene match. The germline gives CDR1 LNHDA, CDR2 SQIVND (reference sequence). The CDR3 loop reads CASSSGTDFDSSTDTQYF. As DNA, the CDR3 is TGTGCCAGTAGTTCCGGGACAGATTTTGATTCTAGCACAGATACGCAGTATTTT. Drawing the rest from reference TRBV19 and TRBJ2-3, the complete variable domain is DGGITQSPKYLFRKEGQNVTLSCEQNLNHDAMYWYRQDPGQGLRLIYYSQIVNDFQKGDIAEGYSVSREKKESFPLTVTSAQKNPTAFYLCASSSGTDFDSSTDTQYFGPGTRLTVL.

The chain has TRBV5-4 and TRBJ1-5; unclear D gene. Trimming removed 0 bases from V and 6 bases from J, with 7 bases in between. Germline-derived CDR1 and CDR2 are SGHNT and YYREEE (reference sequence). This CDR3 contains 13 residues. Here the CDR3 reads CASSLESGQPQHF. For the CDR3, the DNA is TGTGCCAGCAGCTTGGAGAGCGGTCAGCCCCAGCATTTT.

This sequence joins TRBV7-9 and TRBJ1-1, with D unresolved. Trimming shortened V by 1 base and J by 1 base, and 10 bases separated the two germline ends. Germline loops: CDR1 SEHNR, CDR2 FQNEAQ (reference sequence). This CDR3 region has 15 residues. The CDR3 sequence is CASSLVRVKNTEAFF. The CDR3 DNA sequence: TGTGCCAGCAGCTTAGTCCGGGTCAAGAACACTGAAGCTTTCTTT.

The CDR3 nucleotides read TGTGCCAGTAGTATAGGGGATAGCGGGATCGGAGAGACCCAGTACTTC. Encoded protein: CASSIGDSGIGETQYF. The rearrangement links TRBV19 to TRBJ2-5; 8 nucleotides align to TRBD2. Unmatched junction bases numbered 8, after V lost 1 base and J lost 4 bases. Per germline, CDR1 LNHDA and CDR2 SQIVND (reference sequence). The CDR3 spans 16 residues. Combining the CDR3 with reference TRBV19 and TRBJ2-5 gives the whole variable domain DGGITQSPKYLFRKEGQNVTLSCEQNLNHDAMYWYRQDPGQGLRLIYYSQIVNDFQKGDIAEGYSVSREKKESFPLTVTSAQKNPTAFYLCASSIGDSGIGETQYFGPGTRLLVL.

The chain combines TRBV14 with TRBJ2-1; D is ambiguous. The CDR3 is made up of 16 amino acids. Germline V gives CDR1 SGHDN, CDR2 FVKESK. The ends were cut back, 0 bases at V and 8 bases at J, with 17 bases in the middle. CDR3 sequence reads: CASSQDSLWASHEQFF. For the CDR3, the DNA is TGTGCCAGCAGCCAAGATTCTCTCTGGGCATCCCATGAGCAGTTCTTC.

The chain has TRBV5-6 and TRBJ2-1; the match to TRBD1 covers 7 bases. V gave up 6 bases and J gave up 6 bases; unmatched junction bases: 12. This CDR3 has 15 residues. Germline CDR1 SGHDT, CDR2 YYEEEE. In nucleotides, the CDR3 is TGTGCCAGCACCTTACTAGGACAGGCTCCCAATGAGCAGTTCTTC. Translation: CASTLLGQAPNEQFF.

This clone occurred once. V usage is TRBV11-2 and J usage is TRBJ2-1, with D possibly matching TRBD1 (6 bases). CDR1 and CDR2 (germline): SGHAT, FQNNGV. The length of the CDR3 is 19 residues. Trimming pared 2 bases from V and 2 bases from J, leaving 22 bases between. The CDR3 DNA follows: TGTGCCAGCAGCTTAAGGGGCGACAGGTGGGGTAATACCTACAATGAGCAGTTCTTC. Encoded protein: CASSLRGDRWGNTYNEQFF.

The V gene is TRBV28, the J gene TRBJ1-1; 8 bases line up with TRBD1. The CDR3 loop spans 14 amino acids. V shed 6 bases and J 0 bases; nucleotides not matched to a gene: 3. Germline V gene sequence: CDR1 MDHEN, CDR2 SYDVKM. The CDR3 coding sequence is TGTGCCAGCAGGGGACAGGAGATGAACACTGAAGCTTTCTTT. Its translation: CASRGQEMNTEAFF.

This clone was recorded only once. This rearrangement joins TRBV30 to TRBJ2-5, with TRBD1 identical over 9 bases. The CDR3 has 15 residues. Germline V gives CDR1 GTSNPN, CDR2 SVGIG (reference sequence). V dropped 4 bases and J dropped 5; count of bases not matched to a gene: 11. CDR3 in amino acids: CAWKEAGQGYETQYF. Here the CDR3 DNA reads TGTGCCTGGAAAGAGGCGGGACAGGGATATGAGACCCAGTACTTC.

The gene calls are TRBV9 and TRBJ1-1; 8 bases align to TRBD1. With 2 bases clipped from V and 3 bases from J, the junction kept 15 bases outside the gene matches. Per germline, CDR1 SGDLS and CDR2 YYNGEE. The CDR3 contains 18 residues. The CDR3 region is CASSVTGHPGGGDTEAFF. CDR3 coding DNA: TGTGCCAGCAGCGTCACCGGCCACCCAGGGGGCGGTGACACTGAAGCTTTCTTT. The variable domain in full, with the rest retrieved from reference TRBV9 and TRBJ1-1, is DSGVTQTPKHLITATGQRVTLRCSPRSGDLSVYWYQQSLDQGLQFLIQYYNGEERAKGNILERFSAQQFPDLHSELNLSSLELGDSALYFCASSVTGHPGGGDTEAFFGQGTRLTVV.

This chain links TRBV9 with TRBJ2-2; 12 nucleotides match TRBD2. The CDR3 consists of 17 residues. Germline V gives CDR1 SGDLS, CDR2 YYNGEE. V gave up 4 bases and J gave up 0 bases; unmatched junction bases: 4. CDR3 residues: CASSPRTSGTNTGELFF. The DNA for the CDR3 is TGTGCCAGCAGCCCCCGGACTAGCGGGACGAACACCGGGGAGCTGTTTTTT.

The chain employs TRBV7-8 and TRBJ2-1; 12 bases match TRBD2. The CDR3 sequence is 18 residues long. CDR1 is SGHVS and CDR2 is FQNEAQ in the germline V gene. V was pared by 2 bases and J by 6 bases, with 11 bases of the junction left unmatched. The CDR3 loop reads CASSLLDRSSGRANEQFF. CDR3 nucleotide sequence: TGTGCCAGCAGCTTATTAGACAGATCTAGCGGGAGGGCCAATGAGCAGTTCTTC.

The rearrangement joins TRBV5-5 to TRBJ2-7; perhaps TRBD1 as D (6 bases). Trimming left V 2 bases short and J 4 bases short, with 7 bases between. The germline CDR1 and CDR2 sequences are SGHKS and YYEKEE (reference sequence). The length of the CDR3 is 12 residues. The CDR3 loop reads CASSLQGYEQYF. CDR3 nucleotides: TGTGCCAGCAGCTTACAGGGTTACGAGCAGTACTTC.

In this sample, this clone turned up once. The chain combines TRBV10-3 with TRBJ2-2; TRBD2 agrees at 13 bases. Germline V gives CDR1 ENHRY, CDR2 SYGVKD. This CDR3 comprises 15 residues. After removal of 10 bases from V and 7 bases from J, the junction contained 9 bases not matched to a gene. As DNA, the CDR3 is TGTGCCACCCGACTAGCGGGAGGCAGCGGCGGGGAGCTGTTTTTT. It codes for CATRLAGGSGGELFF.

The chain joins TRBV7-9 to TRBJ2-5; a weak D match, TRBD2 (6 bases). Germline loops: CDR1 SEHNR, CDR2 FQNEAQ (reference sequence). The CDR3 runs to 11 residues. Trimming cost V 8 bases and J 2 bases, with 6 bases left between them. Here the CDR3 DNA reads TGTGCCAGCGGGGGGCAAGAGACCCAGTACTTC. This translates into CASGGQETQYF.

The V and J genes are TRBV7-2 and TRBJ2-7, with D unclear. The CDR3 is 15 amino acids. Trimming took off 1 base at V and 4 bases at J, with 14 bases between the two ends. The germline gives CDR1 SGHTA, CDR2 FQGNSA. CDR3: CASSLGSGVIYEQYF. The DNA for the CDR3 is TGTGCCAGCAGCTTAGGGTCCGGTGTAATATACGAGCAGTACTTC.

V is TRBV10-1 and J is TRBJ2-7; a weak D match, TRBD1 (6 bases). In germline, CDR1 is WNHNN, CDR2 SYGVQD (reference sequence). V was cut by 0 bases and J by 3 bases, with 9 bases left in between. This CDR3 region has 14 residues. Here the CDR3 reads CASSESGRGYEQYF. DNA for the CDR3: TGCGCCAGCAGTGAGTCAGGCAGGGGCTACGAGCAGTACTTC.

As DNA, the CDR3 is TGTGCCAGCAGTGCCCGACTAGCGGCAGATACGCAGTATTTT. Translating gives CASSARLAADTQYF. J is TRBJ2-3 and V is TRBV6-1; TRBD2 matches at 9 bases. CDR1 and CDR2 (germline): MNHNS, SASEGT. The V and J ends lost 4 bases and 4 bases, in that order; junction bases with no gene match: 3. The CDR3 runs 14 residues.

This chain connects TRBV5-1 to TRBJ2-3, with TRBD2 as a possible D gene (6 bases). The CDR3 loop spans 13 amino acids. With 3 bases removed from V and 4 bases from J, the gap between germline ends came to 9 bases. From germline, CDR1 is SGHRS and CDR2 YFSETQ. The CDR3 bases are TGCGCCAGCAGCTGGACTAACGCAGATACGCAGTATTTT. Translating gives CASSWTNADTQYF.